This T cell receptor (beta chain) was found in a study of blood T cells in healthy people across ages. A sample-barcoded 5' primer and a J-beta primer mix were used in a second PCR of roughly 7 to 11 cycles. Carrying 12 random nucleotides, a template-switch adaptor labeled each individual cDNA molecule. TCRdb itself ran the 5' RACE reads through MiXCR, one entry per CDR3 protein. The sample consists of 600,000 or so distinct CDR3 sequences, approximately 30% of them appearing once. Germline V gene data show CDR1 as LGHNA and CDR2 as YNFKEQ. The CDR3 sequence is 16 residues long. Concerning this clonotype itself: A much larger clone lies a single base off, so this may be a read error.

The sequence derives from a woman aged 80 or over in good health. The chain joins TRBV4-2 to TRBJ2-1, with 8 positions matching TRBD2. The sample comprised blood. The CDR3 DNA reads TGTGCCAGCAACCAAGTACGGGGGGGGCCGGGCAATGAGCAGTTCTTC. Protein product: CASNQVRGGPGNEQFF.